This entry concerns a single T cell receptor beta chain. The antigen is unknown. This CDR3 comprises 17 residues. CDR1 and CDR2 (germline): SQVTM, ANQGSEA. The V and J ends lost 2 bases and 6 bases, in that order; junction bases with no gene match: 15. Sorted subsets were amplified in replicate PCRs using around 0.2 ug DNA, tens of thousands of T cell genomes. The repertoire was sequenced with immunoSEQ multiplex PCR; TCRdb's copy has only in-frame clones and lacks some. The sample has just over 2,000,000 clones, approximately 94% seen once. This specimen comes from a study of shared clonotypes between healthy human individuals. Study-wide points: Several donors had roughly 5% of their naive CD4 clonotypes in common. It was the non-shared clonotypes that had lower generation probabilities than clonotypes shared by all four donors.

Naive CD8 cells lacked CD45RO and underwent positive selection for CCR7, leaving out terminally differentiated effector memory CD45RA+ cells. The sequence came from a man aged 18 to 30 in good health. What was sequenced was naive CD8+ T cells sorted from blood. V and J are TRBV29-1 and TRBJ2-7; 11 bases fit TRBD2. The CDR3 nucleotides are TGCAGCGTTGAATACCCCGGGAGTAGCGGGAGGGCCGGCGAGCAGTACTTC. Translating it yields CSVEYPGSSGRAGEQYF.